This T cell receptor (beta chain) originates from a study of OX40 agonist ivuxolimab in advanced cancers. Per the germline V gene, CDR1 is SGHRS and CDR2 is YFSETQ. CDR3 length equals 14 residues. Trimming at V came to 4 bases and at J to 7 bases, leaving 8 bases not matched to a gene. The table came from immunoSEQ multiplex PCR; TCRdb's copy has only in-frame clones and leaves some out. The data contain about 65,000 clones, approximately 89% of them singletons. Sequencing was performed on CD4+ or CD8+ T cells sorted from blood, taken in a trial of the OX40 agonist ivuxolimab. This chain links TRBV5-1 with TRBJ2-1; 7 nucleotides align to TRBD2. The clonotype originates from an adult with an advanced solid tumor such as melanoma, head and neck, liver or kidney cancer. For the CDR3, the DNA is TGCGCCAGCAGCAACCGACTAGCAAGAAATGAGCAGTTCTTC. Residues: CASSNRLARNEQFF.